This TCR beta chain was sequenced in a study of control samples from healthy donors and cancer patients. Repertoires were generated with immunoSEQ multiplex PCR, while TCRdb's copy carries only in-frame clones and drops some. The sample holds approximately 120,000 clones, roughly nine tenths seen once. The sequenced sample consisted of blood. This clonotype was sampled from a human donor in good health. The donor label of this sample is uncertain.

The CDR3 loop is CASSFAGGQPQHF. The CDR3 nucleotides read TGTGCCAGCAGTTTCGCGGGGGGACAGCCCCAGCATTTT. This chain connects TRBV12-3 or TRBV12-4 to TRBJ1-5; possible D gene TRBD1, 5 bases. The CDR3 is 13 residues long. V was clipped by 3 bases and J by 7 bases, with 10 bases between them.